This TCR beta chain came from a study of blood T cells in healthy people across ages. About the study: Capturing about one barcoded beta molecule per two T cells was achieved by template switching. Overall study findings and caveats: With donor CMV status unknown, expanded clonotype changes were possibly confounded.

The CDR3 contains 13 residues. The V end lost 3 bases, the J end lost 8 bases, and 15 bases lay between the germline ends. The germline V gene encodes CDR1 SQVTM and CDR2 ANQGSEA. The second PCR ran roughly 7 to 12 cycles with a sample-barcoded 5' primer and J-beta primers. Paired-end reads containing CDR3 totaled no fewer than 3 million for each sample. Each CDR3 protein gets one entry after TCRdb re-called the 5' RACE reads with MiXCR. The sample comprises 730,000 or so distinct CDR3 sequences, more than 40% of which are singletons, and 20% to 25% rests with the top ten. Donors each provided 9.5 to 10 milliliters of peripheral blood. Many counts were recorded for this clonotype. The antigen is undetermined.

The rearrangement joins TRBV29-1 to TRBJ2-3; D unclear. The sequenced material came from blood. The receptor was isolated from a woman aged 55 to 70 in good health. CDR3 bases: TGCAGCGTTGATCGGGTGGGCGGCGGTACGCAGTATTTT. Protein: CSVDRVGGGTQYF.